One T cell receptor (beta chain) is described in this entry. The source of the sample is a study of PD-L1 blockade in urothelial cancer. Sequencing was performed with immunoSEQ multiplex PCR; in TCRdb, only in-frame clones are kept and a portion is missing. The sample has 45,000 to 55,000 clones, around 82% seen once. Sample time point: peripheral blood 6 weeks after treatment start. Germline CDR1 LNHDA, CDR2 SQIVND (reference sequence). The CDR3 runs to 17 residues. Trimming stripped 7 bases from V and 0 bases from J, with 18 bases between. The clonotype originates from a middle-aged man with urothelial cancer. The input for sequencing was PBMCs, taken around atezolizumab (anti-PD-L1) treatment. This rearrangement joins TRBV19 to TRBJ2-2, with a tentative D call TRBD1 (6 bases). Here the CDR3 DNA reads TGTGCCAGTACCACGATAACAGGGCCTGCGAACACCGGGGAGCTGTTTTTT. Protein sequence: CASTTITGPANTGELFF.